This T cell receptor (beta chain) was captured in a study of cytomegalovirus exposure and HLA in healthy donors. PCR used 60 Vbeta primers and 13 Jbeta primers. Here immunoSEQ multiplex PCR was the method, and the copy in TCRdb shows in-frame clones only, minus some. The sample contains 90,000 to 130,000 clones, roughly four fifths of which appear only once. V lost 2 bases and J lost 3, with 10 bases in between. The germline CDR1 and CDR2 sequences are SGHAT and FQNNGV. The CDR3 has 14 amino acids. Findings of the study overall: Cytomegalovirus-associated status was assigned to more than 150 TCR beta chains.

Concerning this clone itself: Its antigen is not known.

The rearrangement joins TRBV11-2 to TRBJ1-1; D is possibly TRBD1 (6 bases). This receptor was obtained from a woman in her twenties or thirties in good health and CMV-seronegative. Sequences were obtained from PBMCs. The CDR3 region has the DNA TGTGCCAGCAGCTTAAGCAGGGGATACACTGAAGCTTTCTTT. Translating it yields CASSLSRGYTEAFF. The complete variable domain, with remaining parts taken from reference TRBV11-2 and TRBJ1-1, reads EAGVAQSPRYKIIEKRQSVAFWCNPISGHATLYWYQQILGQGPKLLIQFQNNGVVDDSQLPKDRFSAERLKGVDSTLKIQPAKLEDSAVYLCASSLSRGYTEAFFGQGTRLTVV.